This TCR beta chain came from a study of identifying expanded T cells in peripheral blood. Study-wide results and limits: Two-week clone count variance significantly increased as total template count grew.

On this clone: Its specificity is unknown.

During the collection period, no donor immune events like infections were recorded. Germline V gene data show CDR1 as SGHDT and CDR2 as YYEEEE. V shed 4 bases and J 2 bases; nucleotides not matched to a gene: 11. The CDR3 is 16 residues long. Some clones are missing from TCRdb's copy, which holds only in-frame ones; the method was immunoSEQ multiplex PCR. Of more than 90,000 clones in the sample, about 83% are singletons; the top ten hold about 17%. This TCR derives from a person aged 18 to 70 in good health. The chain uses TRBV5-6 and TRBJ1-2, with TRBD1 identical over 7 bases. Source material: blood. The CDR3 loop is CASSTYGRGENYGYTF. The CDR3 bases are TGTGCCAGCAGCACCTATGGCAGGGGGGAAAACTATGGCTACACCTTC.